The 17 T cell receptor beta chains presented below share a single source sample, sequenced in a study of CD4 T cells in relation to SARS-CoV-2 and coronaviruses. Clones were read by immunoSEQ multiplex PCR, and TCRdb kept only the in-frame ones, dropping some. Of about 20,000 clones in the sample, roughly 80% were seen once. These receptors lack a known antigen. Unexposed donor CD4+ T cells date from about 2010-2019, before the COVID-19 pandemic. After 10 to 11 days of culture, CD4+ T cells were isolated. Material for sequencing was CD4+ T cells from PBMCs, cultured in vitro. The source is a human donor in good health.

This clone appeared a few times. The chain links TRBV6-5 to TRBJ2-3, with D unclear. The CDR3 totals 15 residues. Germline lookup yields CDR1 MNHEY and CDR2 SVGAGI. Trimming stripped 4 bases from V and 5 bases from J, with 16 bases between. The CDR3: CASSSTTLDGDTQYF. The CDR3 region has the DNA TGTGCCAGCAGTTCCACGACGTTGGATGGAGATACGCAGTATTTT.

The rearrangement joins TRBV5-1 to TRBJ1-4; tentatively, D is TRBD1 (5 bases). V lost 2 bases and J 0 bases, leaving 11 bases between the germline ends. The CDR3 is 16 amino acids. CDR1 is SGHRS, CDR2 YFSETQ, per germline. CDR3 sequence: CASSLVSGSTNEKLFF. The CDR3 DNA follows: TGCGCCAGCAGCTTAGTTTCAGGGTCAACTAATGAAAAACTGTTTTTT.

CDR3 sequence (DNA): TGTGCCACCAGCGTAGCACTGAATCAGCCCCAGCATTTT. This sequence encodes CATSVALNQPQHF. The genes are TRBV15 and TRBJ1-5; D remains ambiguous. Trimming removed 5 bases at V and 4 bases at J, with 9 bases between. Germline V gene lookup returns CDR1 LNHNV and CDR2 YYDKDF (reference sequence). CDR3 length equals 13 residues.

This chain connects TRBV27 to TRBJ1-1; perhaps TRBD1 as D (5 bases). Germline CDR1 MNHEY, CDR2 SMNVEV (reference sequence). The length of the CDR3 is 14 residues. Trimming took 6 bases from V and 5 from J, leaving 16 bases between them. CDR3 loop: CASSSDGAGTEAFF. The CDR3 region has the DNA TGTGCCAGCAGCTCAGATGGGGCGGGTACTGAAGCTTTCTTT.

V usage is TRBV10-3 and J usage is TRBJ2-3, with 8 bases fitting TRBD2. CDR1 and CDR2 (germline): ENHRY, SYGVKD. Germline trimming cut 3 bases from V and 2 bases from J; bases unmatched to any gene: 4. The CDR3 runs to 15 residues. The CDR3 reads CAISEIAGLTDTQYF. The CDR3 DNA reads TGTGCCATCAGTGAAATAGCGGGGCTCACAGATACGCAGTATTTT.

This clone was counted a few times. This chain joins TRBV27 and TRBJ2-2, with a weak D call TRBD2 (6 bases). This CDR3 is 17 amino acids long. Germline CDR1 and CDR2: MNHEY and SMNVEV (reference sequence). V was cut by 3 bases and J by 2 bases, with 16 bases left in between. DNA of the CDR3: TGTGCCAGCAGTTTGACCTTCCCCGGGAGCAACACCGGGGAGCTGTTTTTT. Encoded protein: CASSLTFPGSNTGELFF.

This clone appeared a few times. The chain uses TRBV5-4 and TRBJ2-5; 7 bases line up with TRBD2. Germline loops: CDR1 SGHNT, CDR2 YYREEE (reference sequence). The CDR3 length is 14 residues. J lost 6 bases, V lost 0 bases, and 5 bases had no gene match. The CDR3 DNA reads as TGTGCCAGCAGCTTGGTGGAGGGAGGGAAGACCCAGTACTTC. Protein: CASSLVEGGKTQYF. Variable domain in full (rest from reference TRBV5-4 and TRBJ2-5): ETGVTQSPTHLIKTRGQQVTLRCSSQSGHNTVSWYQQALGQGPQFIFQYYREEENGRGNFPPRFSGLQFPNYSSELNVNALELDDSALYLCASSLVEGGKTQYFGPGTRLLVL.

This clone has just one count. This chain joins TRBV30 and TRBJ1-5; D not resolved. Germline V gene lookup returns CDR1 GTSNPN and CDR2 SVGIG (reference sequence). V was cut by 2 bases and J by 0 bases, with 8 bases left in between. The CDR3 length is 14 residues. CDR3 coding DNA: TGTGCCTGGAGTAGGGTTGATAGCAATCAGCCCCAGCATTTT. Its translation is CAWSRVDSNQPQHF.

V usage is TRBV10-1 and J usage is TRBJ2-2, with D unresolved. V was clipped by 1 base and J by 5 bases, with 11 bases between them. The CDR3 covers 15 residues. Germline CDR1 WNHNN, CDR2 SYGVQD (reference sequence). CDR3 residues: CASSELVGPTGELFF. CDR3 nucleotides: TGCGCCAGCAGTGAGTTAGTAGGCCCTACCGGGGAGCTGTTTTTT.

CDR3 sequence: CASSSRVQGSIEAFF. The DNA for the CDR3 is TGTGCCAGCAGTTCCCGGGTACAGGGTAGCATTGAAGCTTTCTTT. The V call is TRBV6-2 or TRBV6-3, the J call TRBJ1-1, with D possibly being TRBD1 (6 bases). V shed 4 bases and J shed 7 bases, with 19 bases lying between them. The germline V gene has CDR1 MNHEY and CDR2 SVGEGT. The CDR3 runs 15 residues.

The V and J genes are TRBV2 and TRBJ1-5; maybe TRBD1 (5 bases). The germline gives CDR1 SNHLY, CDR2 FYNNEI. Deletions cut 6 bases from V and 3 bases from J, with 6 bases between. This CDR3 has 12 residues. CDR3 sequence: CASRGDNQPQHF. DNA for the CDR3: TGTGCCAGCAGAGGGGACAATCAGCCCCAGCATTTT.

CDR3 nucleotide sequence: TGCGCCAGCAGTGAGCCGTCGACAGGAGAGAGCTCCTACAATGAGCAGTTCTTC. It yields the protein CASSEPSTGESSYNEQFF. The chain recombines TRBV10-1 with TRBJ2-1, with D maybe TRBD1 (6 bases). CDR1 is WNHNN and CDR2 is SYGVQD in the germline V gene (reference sequence). This CDR3 region has 18 residues. Trimming removed 2 bases at V and 0 bases at J, with 17 bases between.

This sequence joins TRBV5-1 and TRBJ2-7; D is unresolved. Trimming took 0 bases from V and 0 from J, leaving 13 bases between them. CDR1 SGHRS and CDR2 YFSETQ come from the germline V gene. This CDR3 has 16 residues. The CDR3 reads CASSLGHLQSSYEQYF. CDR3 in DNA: TGCGCCAGCAGCTTGGGACACCTTCAAAGCTCCTACGAGCAGTACTTC. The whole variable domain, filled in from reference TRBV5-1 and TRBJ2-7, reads KAGVTQTPRYLIKTRGQQVTLSCSPISGHRSVSWYQQTPGQGLQFLFEYFSETQRNKGNFPGRFSGRQFSNSRSEMNVSTLELGDSALYLCASSLGHLQSSYEQYFGPGTRLTVT.

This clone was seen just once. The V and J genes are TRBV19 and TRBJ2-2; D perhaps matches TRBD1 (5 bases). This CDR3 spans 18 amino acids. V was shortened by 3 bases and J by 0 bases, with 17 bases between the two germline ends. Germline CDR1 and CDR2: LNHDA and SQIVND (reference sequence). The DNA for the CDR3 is TGTGCCAGTAGTATCTTTAGGGGCAGCAAAGCGAACACCGGGGAGCTGTTTTTT. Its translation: CASSIFRGSKANTGELFF.

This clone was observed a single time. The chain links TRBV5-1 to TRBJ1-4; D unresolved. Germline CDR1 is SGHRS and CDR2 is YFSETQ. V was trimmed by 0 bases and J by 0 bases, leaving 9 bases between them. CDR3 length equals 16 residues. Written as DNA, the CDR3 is TGCGCCAGCAGCTTGGTTTCGGCTACAACTAATGAAAAACTGTTTTTT. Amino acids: CASSLVSATTNEKLFF.

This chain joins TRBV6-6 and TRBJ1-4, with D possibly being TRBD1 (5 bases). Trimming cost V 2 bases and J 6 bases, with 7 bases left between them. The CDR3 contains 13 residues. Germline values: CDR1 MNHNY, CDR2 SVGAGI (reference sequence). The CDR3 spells CASSYGAYEKLFF. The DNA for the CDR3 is TGTGCCAGCAGTTACGGGGCCTATGAAAAACTGTTTTTT.

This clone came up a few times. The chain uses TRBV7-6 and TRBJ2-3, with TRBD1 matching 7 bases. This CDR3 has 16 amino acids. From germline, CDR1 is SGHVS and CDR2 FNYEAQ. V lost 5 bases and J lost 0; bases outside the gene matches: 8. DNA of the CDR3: TGTGCCAGCAGCCCCCGGGACAGTGCTAGCACAGATACGCAGTATTTT. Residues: CASSPRDSASTDTQYF.